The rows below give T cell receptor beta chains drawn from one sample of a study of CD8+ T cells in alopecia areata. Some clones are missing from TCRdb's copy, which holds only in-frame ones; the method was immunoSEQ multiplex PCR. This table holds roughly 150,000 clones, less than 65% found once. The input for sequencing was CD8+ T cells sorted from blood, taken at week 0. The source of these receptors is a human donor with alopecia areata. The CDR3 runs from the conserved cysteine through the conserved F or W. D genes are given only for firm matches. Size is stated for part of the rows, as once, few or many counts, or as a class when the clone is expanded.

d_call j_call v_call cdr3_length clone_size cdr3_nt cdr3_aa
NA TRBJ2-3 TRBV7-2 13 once TGTGCCAGCAGTCACGAACCCACAGATACGCAGTATTTT CASSHEPTDTQYF
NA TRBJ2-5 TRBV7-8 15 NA TGTGCCAGCAGCTCCGCCCCCGGGGTTGCAGGGACCCAGTACTTC CASSSAPGVAGTQYF
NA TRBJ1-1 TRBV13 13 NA TGTGCCAGCAGGCCCGGGACAACCTATGAAGCTTTCTTT CASRPGTTYEAFF
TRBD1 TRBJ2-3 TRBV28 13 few TGTGCCAGCAGGTCACAGGGGGCAGATACGCAGTATTTT CASRSQGADTQYF
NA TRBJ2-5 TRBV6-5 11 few TGTGCGACCTACTCGGGAGATACCCAGTACTTC CATYSGDTQYF
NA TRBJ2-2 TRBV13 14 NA TGTGCCAGCAGCCGCCCGACAGATCCCGGGGAGCTGTTTTTT CASSRPTDPGELFF
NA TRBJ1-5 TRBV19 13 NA TGTGCCAGTAGTATAGGGGCGGCTCAGCCCCAGCATTTT CASSIGAAQPQHF
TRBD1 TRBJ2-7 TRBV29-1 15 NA TGCAGCGTTGAAACCCCGACCGGACAGGACTACGAGCAGTACTTC CSVETPTGQDYEQYF
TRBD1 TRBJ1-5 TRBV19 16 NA TGTGCCAGTACCCGAAGGGGGCAGTGGGGGAATCAGCCCCAGCATTTT CASTRRGQWGNQPQHF
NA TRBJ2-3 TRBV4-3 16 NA TGCGCCAGCAGCCAAGATGCTAGCCTCCGAAGAGATACGCAGTATTTT CASSQDASLRRDTQYF
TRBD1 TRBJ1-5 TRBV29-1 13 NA TGCAGCTTCCGACAGGGGGATAATCAGCCCCAGCATTTT CSFRQGDNQPQHF
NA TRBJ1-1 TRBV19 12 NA TGTGCCAGTAGTATTCCCGGTCGTGAAGCTTTCTTT CASSIPGREAFF
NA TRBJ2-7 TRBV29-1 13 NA TGCAGCGTTGAAGGGGGGAAGGGGTACGAGCAGTACTTC CSVEGGKGYEQYF
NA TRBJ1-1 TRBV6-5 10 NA TGTGCCAGCATCGGCAGCGAAGCTTTCTTT CASIGSEAFF
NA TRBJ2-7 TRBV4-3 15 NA TGCGCCAGCGCGCAATTCCTTGGCGGTGGCTACGAGCAGTACTTC CASAQFLGGGYEQYF
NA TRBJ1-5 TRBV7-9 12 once TGTGCCAGCAGCTTAGGGAATCAGCCCCAGCATTTT CASSLGNQPQHF
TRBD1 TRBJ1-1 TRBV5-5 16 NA TGTGCCAGCAGCTTGGAGGGACAGGGGTCGAACACTGAAGCTTTCTTT CASSLEGQGSNTEAFF
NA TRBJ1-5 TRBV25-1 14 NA TGTGCCAGCAGTGAGGGACGACCCAATCAGCCCCAGCATTTT CASSEGRPNQPQHF
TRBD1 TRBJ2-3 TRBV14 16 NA TGTGCCAGCAGCCCCTTCGCAGGGGGACGGACAGATACGCAGTATTTT CASSPFAGGRTDTQYF
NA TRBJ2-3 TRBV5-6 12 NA TGTGCCAGCAGCGGGCTCCCAGATACGCAGTATTTT CASSGLPDTQYF
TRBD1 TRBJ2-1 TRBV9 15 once TGTGCCAGCAGCGTAGGGACAGGGAGCTACAATGAGCAGTTCTTC CASSVGTGSYNEQFF
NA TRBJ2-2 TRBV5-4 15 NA TGTGCCAGCAGCCGAATAATGACAGAGAAGGGGGAGCTGTTTTTT CASSRIMTEKGELFF
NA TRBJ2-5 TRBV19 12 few TGTGCCAGTAGTATAGATCAAGAGACCCAGTACTTC CASSIDQETQYF
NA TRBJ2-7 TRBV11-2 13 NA TGTGCCAGCAGCTTTAGGTCGAGTTCCGAGCAGTACTTC CASSFRSSSEQYF
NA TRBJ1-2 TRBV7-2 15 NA TGTGCCAGCAGCCCAGGACGGAACCATAACTATGGCTACACCTTC CASSPGRNHNYGYTF
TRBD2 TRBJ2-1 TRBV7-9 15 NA TGTGCCAGCAGCCCGAGCGGGGGGCCCCCCAATGAGCAGTTCTTC CASSPSGGPPNEQFF
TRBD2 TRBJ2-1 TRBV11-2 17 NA TGTGCCAGCAGCTTAGACTTACTAGCGGGGTCCTACAATGAGCAGTTCTTC CASSLDLLAGSYNEQFF
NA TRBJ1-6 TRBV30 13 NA TGTGCCTGGAGCGAGGGCCCCGCTTATCCCCTCCACTTT CAWSEGPAYPLHF
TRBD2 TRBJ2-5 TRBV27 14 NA TGTGCCAGCAGACTAGCGGGGGCCGAAGAGACCCAGTACTTC CASRLAGAEETQYF
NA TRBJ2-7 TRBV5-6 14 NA TGTGCCAGCAGCTTGGGGACTTCAACCTACGAGCAGTACTTC CASSLGTSTYEQYF
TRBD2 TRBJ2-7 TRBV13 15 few TGTGCCAGCAGCTCAGGGACTAGCGCCTCCTACGAGCAGTACTTC CASSSGTSASYEQYF
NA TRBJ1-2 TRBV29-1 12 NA TGCAGCGTTGAGATGGCGGACTATGGCTACACCTTC CSVEMADYGYTF